This is a list of T cell receptor beta chains from one sample in a study of shared clonotypes between healthy human individuals. Profiled with immunoSEQ multiplex PCR; TCRdb holds only in-frame clones, not every one. The sample carries more than 2,000,000 clones, around 90% recorded once. The specimen sequenced was naive CD4+ T cells sorted from blood. These receptors originate from a young man in good health. The CDR3 runs from the conserved cysteine through the conserved F or W. Fields, in order: CDR3 DNA, CDR3 protein, J gene, D gene, clone size, V gene, CDR3 length. D genes are given only for firm matches. Expanded clones get a size class; other rows say once, few or many, or leave the size out.

CDR3 DNA: TGTGCCAGCAACCAGGTCAGCTCTGGGGCCAACGTCCTGACTTTC
CDR3 protein: CASNQVSSGANVLTF
J gene: TRBJ2-6
D gene: .
clone size: .
V gene: TRBV2
CDR3 length: 15

CDR3 DNA: TGTGCCAGCAGCGTCGGGGATACGCAGTATTTT
CDR3 protein: CASSVGDTQYF
J gene: TRBJ2-3
D gene: .
clone size: .
V gene: TRBV11-2
CDR3 length: 11

CDR3 DNA: TGTGCCAGCAGCCTGGGACAGGGGGCTTCCTACAATGAGCAGTTCTTC
CDR3 protein: CASSLGQGASYNEQFF
J gene: TRBJ2-1
D gene: TRBD1
clone size: once
V gene: TRBV7-6
CDR3 length: 16

CDR3 DNA: TGTGCCAGCAGTCCCTTAGCGGGGGTCACAGATACGCAGTATTTT
CDR3 protein: CASSPLAGVTDTQYF
J gene: TRBJ2-3
D gene: TRBD2
clone size: .
V gene: TRBV6-1
CDR3 length: 15

CDR3 DNA: TGTGCCAGCAGTGCGCAGACCCAAGAGACCCAGTACTTC
CDR3 protein: CASSAQTQETQYF
J gene: TRBJ2-5
D gene: .
clone size: .
V gene: TRBV6-1
CDR3 length: 13

CDR3 DNA: TGTGCCAGCAGCCCTGTCGACAGGGGGACTAACGAGCAGTACTTC
CDR3 protein: CASSPVDRGTNEQYF
J gene: TRBJ2-7
D gene: TRBD1
clone size: .
V gene: TRBV7-9
CDR3 length: 15

CDR3 DNA: TGTGCCAGCGTCTTCGACAGCAGCTATGGCTACACCTTC
CDR3 protein: CASVFDSSYGYTF
J gene: TRBJ1-2
D gene: .
clone size: .
V gene: TRBV19
CDR3 length: 13

CDR3 DNA: TGTGCCAGCAGTCCCGACTTTATAGAACTAGCGGGGGAGACAGATACGCAGTATTTT
CDR3 protein: CASSPDFIELAGETDTQYF
J gene: TRBJ2-3
D gene: TRBD2
clone size: .
V gene: TRBV28
CDR3 length: 19

CDR3 DNA: TGTGCCTGGAAATGGAACGGAGGGTCCACTGAAGCTTTCTTT
CDR3 protein: CAWKWNGGSTEAFF
J gene: TRBJ1-1
D gene: .
clone size: .
V gene: TRBV30
CDR3 length: 14

CDR3 DNA: TGCGCCAGCAGCCAAGATCCCCTCCAGCCCCAGCATTTT
CDR3 protein: CASSQDPLQPQHF
J gene: TRBJ1-5
D gene: .
clone size: .
V gene: TRBV4-1
CDR3 length: 13

CDR3 DNA: TGTGCCAGCTCACAAGAGGGTTATTATAATTCACCCCTCCACTTT
CDR3 protein: CASSQEGYYNSPLHF
J gene: TRBJ1-6
D gene: .
clone size: .
V gene: TRBV18
CDR3 length: 15

CDR3 DNA: TGTGCCAGCAGTTTCCTACGGGGGAGGGGACAAGAGACCCAGTACTTC
CDR3 protein: CASSFLRGRGQETQYF
J gene: TRBJ2-5
D gene: TRBD2
clone size: once
V gene: TRBV28
CDR3 length: 16

CDR3 DNA: TGTGCCAGCAGCTTAGTTCTTCCCAGCTCCTATAATTCACCCCTCCACTTT
CDR3 protein: CASSLVLPSSYNSPLHF
J gene: TRBJ1-6
D gene: .
clone size: .
V gene: TRBV7-2
CDR3 length: 17

CDR3 DNA: TGCGCCAGCACTTCGTCCGGGATCGGGGAGACCCAGTACTTC
CDR3 protein: CASTSSGIGETQYF
J gene: TRBJ2-5
D gene: .
clone size: once
V gene: TRBV5-1
CDR3 length: 14

CDR3 DNA: TGTGCCAGCAGTTACTCTCGAACAGACCGCTACGAGCAGTACTTC
CDR3 protein: CASSYSRTDRYEQYF
J gene: TRBJ2-7
D gene: .
clone size: .
V gene: TRBV6-5
CDR3 length: 15

CDR3 DNA: TGTGCCTGGACCCCGATGGACAGTAACTCCTATAATTCACCCCTCCACTTT
CDR3 protein: CAWTPMDSNSYNSPLHF
J gene: TRBJ1-6
D gene: .
clone size: .
V gene: TRBV30
CDR3 length: 17

CDR3 DNA: TGTGCCAGCAGCTTAGACAGACCCGGAGGACTAGCGGGGACGCAGTATTTT
CDR3 protein: CASSLDRPGGLAGTQYF
J gene: TRBJ2-3
D gene: TRBD2
clone size: .
V gene: TRBV11-3
CDR3 length: 17

CDR3 DNA: TGTGCCAGCAGCCTGGGACTAGCGTATAGCACAGATACGCAGTATTTT
CDR3 protein: CASSLGLAYSTDTQYF
J gene: TRBJ2-3
D gene: TRBD2
clone size: .
V gene: TRBV7-2
CDR3 length: 16

CDR3 DNA: TGCGCCAGCAGCCGGACAGGCAACAATAATCAGCCCCAGCATTTT
CDR3 protein: CASSRTGNNNQPQHF
J gene: TRBJ1-5
D gene: TRBD1
clone size: .
V gene: TRBV5-1
CDR3 length: 15

CDR3 DNA: TGTGCCAGCACGGACAGGACCTATGGCTACACCTTC
CDR3 protein: CASTDRTYGYTF
J gene: TRBJ1-2
D gene: TRBD1
clone size: .
V gene: TRBV19
CDR3 length: 12

CDR3 DNA: TGCGCCAGCAGCCCCGACAGGGAGACGGGTGGCTACACCTTC
CDR3 protein: CASSPDRETGGYTF
J gene: TRBJ1-2
D gene: TRBD1
clone size: .
V gene: TRBV4-3
CDR3 length: 14

CDR3 DNA: TGTGCCAGCAGCCTCACCGGGAGGTACACTGAAGCTTTCTTT
CDR3 protein: CASSLTGRYTEAFF
J gene: TRBJ1-1
D gene: .
clone size: .
V gene: TRBV13
CDR3 length: 14

CDR3 DNA: TGCGCCAGCAGCTTGGGAGGGTTGAACACTGAAGCTTTCTTT
CDR3 protein: CASSLGGLNTEAFF
J gene: TRBJ1-1
D gene: .
clone size: .
V gene: TRBV5-1
CDR3 length: 14

CDR3 DNA: TGCGCCAGCACCCTTATAGGACAGGGGACTAGCGGGAGCTCCTACGAGCAGTACTTC
CDR3 protein: CASTLIGQGTSGSSYEQYF
J gene: TRBJ2-7
D gene: TRBD2
clone size: .
V gene: TRBV4-3
CDR3 length: 19

CDR3 DNA: TGTGCCAGCAGTCTAGGCGGGGGGTCGAACACCGGGGAGCTGTTTTTT
CDR3 protein: CASSLGGGSNTGELFF
J gene: TRBJ2-2
D gene: TRBD2
clone size: once
V gene: TRBV27
CDR3 length: 16

CDR3 DNA: TGTGCCAGCAGTTTGGGCCCCCTCTCGGACAGAACTAGCACAGATACGCAGTATTTT
CDR3 protein: CASSLGPLSDRTSTDTQYF
J gene: TRBJ2-3
D gene: .
clone size: once
V gene: TRBV27
CDR3 length: 19

CDR3 DNA: TGTGCCAGCAGTGTGGGAGTTGGCACAGATACGCAGTATTTT
CDR3 protein: CASSVGVGTDTQYF
J gene: TRBJ2-3
D gene: .
clone size: .
V gene: TRBV2
CDR3 length: 14

CDR3 DNA: TGTGCCAGCAGTACTAGCGGAAGCACAGATACGCAGTATTTT
CDR3 protein: CASSTSGSTDTQYF
J gene: TRBJ2-3
D gene: TRBD2
clone size: .
V gene: TRBV6-4
CDR3 length: 14

CDR3 DNA: TGTGCCAGCAGCGTGGACAGGGGAGATGGCTACACCTTC
CDR3 protein: CASSVDRGDGYTF
J gene: TRBJ1-2
D gene: TRBD1
clone size: once
V gene: TRBV9
CDR3 length: 13

CDR3 DNA: TGTGCCAGCAGTTACCTAACTCGACAGGGGAACGAGCAGTACTTC
CDR3 protein: CASSYLTRQGNEQYF
J gene: TRBJ2-7
D gene: TRBD1
clone size: .
V gene: TRBV6-5
CDR3 length: 15

CDR3 DNA: TGCGCCAGCAGCCACCCGAACGTAAACACCGGGGAGCTGTTTTTT
CDR3 protein: CASSHPNVNTGELFF
J gene: TRBJ2-2
D gene: .
clone size: .
V gene: TRBV4-1
CDR3 length: 15

CDR3 DNA: TGTGCCAGCAGCAATGACGGACAGGGAGCCTACGAGCAGTACTTC
CDR3 protein: CASSNDGQGAYEQYF
J gene: TRBJ2-7
D gene: TRBD1
clone size: .
V gene: TRBV7-2
CDR3 length: 15

CDR3 DNA: TGTGCCTGGAACGGGACGCCCTCCTATTTT
CDR3 protein: CAWNGTPSYF
J gene: TRBJ2-3
D gene: .
clone size: .
V gene: TRBV30
CDR3 length: 10

CDR3 DNA: TGTGCCAGCAGCTTGGGGCCCGCAACTAATGAAAAACTGTTTTTT
CDR3 protein: CASSLGPATNEKLFF
J gene: TRBJ1-4
D gene: .
clone size: .
V gene: TRBV5-4
CDR3 length: 15

CDR3 DNA: TGTGCCAGCACGGTAGGGGAAAGCTCCTACAATGAGCAGTTCTTC
CDR3 protein: CASTVGESSYNEQFF
J gene: TRBJ2-1
D gene: .
clone size: .
V gene: TRBV9
CDR3 length: 15

CDR3 DNA: TGTGCCAGCAGCTTAGGACACGTGAACACTGAAGCTTTCTTT
CDR3 protein: CASSLGHVNTEAFF
J gene: TRBJ1-1
D gene: .
clone size: .
V gene: TRBV11-2
CDR3 length: 14

CDR3 DNA: TGTGCCAGCAGTGAAAGGGGGGCGAACACTGAAGCTTTCTTT
CDR3 protein: CASSERGANTEAFF
J gene: TRBJ1-1
D gene: .
clone size: .
V gene: TRBV6-1
CDR3 length: 14

CDR3 DNA: TGTGCCATCAGATTGGGGACGGCTCTTAGCTCCTACGAGCAGTACTTC
CDR3 protein: CAIRLGTALSSYEQYF
J gene: TRBJ2-7
D gene: .
clone size: .
V gene: TRBV10-3
CDR3 length: 16

CDR3 DNA: TGTGCCAGCAGCTTAGCGCGACTATCCCAGAGCTCCTACAATGAGCAGTTCTTC
CDR3 protein: CASSLARLSQSSYNEQFF
J gene: TRBJ2-1
D gene: .
clone size: .
V gene: TRBV7-2
CDR3 length: 18

CDR3 DNA: TGCAGCGTTGCGGGCAGCTCCTACGAGCAGTACTTC
CDR3 protein: CSVAGSSYEQYF
J gene: TRBJ2-7
D gene: .
clone size: .
V gene: TRBV29-1
CDR3 length: 12

CDR3 DNA: TGTGCCAGCAGAGACAGCTCCTACGAGCAGTACTTC
CDR3 protein: CASRDSSYEQYF
J gene: TRBJ2-7
D gene: .
clone size: few
V gene: TRBV2
CDR3 length: 12

CDR3 DNA: TGTGCCAGCACCGGGACTTACAATGAGCAGTTCTTC
CDR3 protein: CASTGTYNEQFF
J gene: TRBJ2-1
D gene: .
clone size: once
V gene: TRBV25-1
CDR3 length: 12